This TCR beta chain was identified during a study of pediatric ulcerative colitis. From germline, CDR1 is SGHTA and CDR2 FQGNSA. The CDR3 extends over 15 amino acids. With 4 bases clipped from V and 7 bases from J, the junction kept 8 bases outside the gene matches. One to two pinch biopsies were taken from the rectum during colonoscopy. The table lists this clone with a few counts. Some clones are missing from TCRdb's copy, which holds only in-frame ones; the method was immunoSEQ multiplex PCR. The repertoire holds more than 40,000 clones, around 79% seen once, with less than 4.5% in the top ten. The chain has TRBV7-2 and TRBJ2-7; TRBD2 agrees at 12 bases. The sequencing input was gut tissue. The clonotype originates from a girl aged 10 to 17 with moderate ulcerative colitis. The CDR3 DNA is TGTGCCAGCAGCTCCTCTAGCGGGAGGGCCGCTGAGCAGTACTTC. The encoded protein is CASSSSSGRAAEQYF. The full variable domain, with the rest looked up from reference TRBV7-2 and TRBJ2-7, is GAGVSQSPSNKVTEKGKDVELRCDPISGHTALYWYRQSLGQGLEFLIYFQGNSAPDKSGLPSDRFSAERTGGSVSTLTIQRTQQEDSAVYLCASSSSSGRAAEQYFGPGTRLTVT.